This T cell receptor (beta chain) appears in the sequencing data of a study of CD8 T cells in Susac syndrome. Reverse transcription of about 0.45 to 1 ug RNA was performed with random hexamers. TCRdb re-analysed the immunoSEQ multiplex PCR reads in MiXCR, keeping a single row per CDR3 protein. The sample carries some 160,000 distinct CDR3 sequences, 85% to 95% recorded once. The CDR3 is 12 amino acids. With 3 bases removed from V and 9 bases from J, the gap between germline ends came to 9 bases. In blood CD8+ and CD4+ T cells, TCR beta underwent sequencing. Negative magnetic isolation gave CD8+ and CD4+ cells; FACS enriched CD8+ TEMRA.

This chain connects TRBV12-3 or TRBV12-4 to TRBJ2-1; the D is unclear. This clonotype was sampled from a human donor with multiple sclerosis. Sequences were obtained from CD8+ T cells from PBMCs. The CDR3 coding sequence is TGTGCCAGCAGTTTTGGCCTGGGTGAGCAGTTCTTC. Amino acids: CASSFGLGEQFF.